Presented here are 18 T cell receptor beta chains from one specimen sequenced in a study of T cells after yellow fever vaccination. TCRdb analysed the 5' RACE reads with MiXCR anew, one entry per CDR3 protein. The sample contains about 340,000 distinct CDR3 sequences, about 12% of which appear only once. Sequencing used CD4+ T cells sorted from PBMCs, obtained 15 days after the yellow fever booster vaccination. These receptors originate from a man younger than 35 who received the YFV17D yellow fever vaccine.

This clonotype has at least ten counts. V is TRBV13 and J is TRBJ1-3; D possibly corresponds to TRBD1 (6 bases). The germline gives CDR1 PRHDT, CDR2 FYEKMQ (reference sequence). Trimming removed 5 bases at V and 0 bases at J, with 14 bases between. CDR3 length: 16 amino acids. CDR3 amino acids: CASSARSRGSGNTIYF. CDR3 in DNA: TGTGCCAGCAGCGCGCGTAGCAGGGGCTCTGGAAACACCATATATTTT.

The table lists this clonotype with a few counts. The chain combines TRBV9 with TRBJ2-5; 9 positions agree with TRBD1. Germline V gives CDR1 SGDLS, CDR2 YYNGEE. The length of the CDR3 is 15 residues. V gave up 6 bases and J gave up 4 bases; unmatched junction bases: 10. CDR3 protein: CASTPDRGKGETQYF. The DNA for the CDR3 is TGTGCCAGCACCCCCGACAGGGGGAAGGGAGAGACCCAGTACTTC.

This chain's CDR3 is CASSLSLGGTGELFF. In nucleotides, the CDR3 is TGTGCCAGCAGTTTATCTCTGGGAGGGACCGGGGAGCTGTTTTTT. V gene TRBV27 combines with J gene TRBJ2-2, with TRBD2 matching over 7 bases. The CDR3 contains 15 residues. Germline V CDR1 and CDR2: MNHEY, SMNVEV (reference sequence). V lost 0 bases to trimming and J lost 5 bases; unmatched junction nucleotides: 3.

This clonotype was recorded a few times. For the CDR3, the DNA is TGCAGTGCTAGAGATCTCCTAGCGGGGGCAGATACGCAGTATTTT. It specifies CSARDLLAGADTQYF. This chain links TRBV20-1 with TRBJ2-3, with 10 nucleotides matching TRBD2. The CDR3 extends over 15 amino acids. J lost 4 bases, V lost 0 bases, and 4 bases had no gene match. The germline V gene encodes CDR1 DFQATT and CDR2 SNEGSKA (reference sequence).

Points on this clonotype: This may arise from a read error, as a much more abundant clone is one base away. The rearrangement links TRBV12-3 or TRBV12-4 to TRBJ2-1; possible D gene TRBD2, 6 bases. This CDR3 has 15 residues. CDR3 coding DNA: TGTGCCAGCGTCCTCGGTCGGCGGGGCTACAATGAGCAGTTATTC. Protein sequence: CASVLGRRGYNEQLF.

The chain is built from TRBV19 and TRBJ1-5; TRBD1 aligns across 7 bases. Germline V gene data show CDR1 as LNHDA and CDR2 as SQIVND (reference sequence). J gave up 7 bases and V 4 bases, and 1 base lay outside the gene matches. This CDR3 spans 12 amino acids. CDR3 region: CASSKTGQPQHF. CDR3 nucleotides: TGTGCCAGTAGTAAGACAGGGCAGCCCCAGCATTTT.

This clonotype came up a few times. DNA of the CDR3: TGTGCCAGCAGCTTGCCAATAGGAGGGCGCGGCTACACCTTC. Its protein is CASSLPIGGRGYTF. The chain couples TRBV7-9 to TRBJ1-2; unclear D gene. V lost 3 bases and J lost 8, with 16 bases in between. In germline, CDR1 is SEHNR, CDR2 FQNEAQ (reference sequence). The CDR3 has 14 residues.

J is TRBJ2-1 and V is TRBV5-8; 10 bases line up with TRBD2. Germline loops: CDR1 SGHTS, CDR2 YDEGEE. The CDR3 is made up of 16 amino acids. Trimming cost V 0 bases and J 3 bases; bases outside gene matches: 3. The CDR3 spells CASSLARTSGYNEQFF. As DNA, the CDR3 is TGTGCCAGCAGCTTGGCCAGGACTAGCGGCTACAATGAGCAGTTCTTC.

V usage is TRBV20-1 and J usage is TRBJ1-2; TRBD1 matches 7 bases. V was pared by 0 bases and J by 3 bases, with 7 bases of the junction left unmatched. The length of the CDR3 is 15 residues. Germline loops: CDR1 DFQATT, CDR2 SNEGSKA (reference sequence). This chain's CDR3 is CSARDPARGDYGYTF. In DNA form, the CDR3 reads TGCAGTGCTAGAGATCCTGCCAGGGGGGACTATGGCTACACCTTC.

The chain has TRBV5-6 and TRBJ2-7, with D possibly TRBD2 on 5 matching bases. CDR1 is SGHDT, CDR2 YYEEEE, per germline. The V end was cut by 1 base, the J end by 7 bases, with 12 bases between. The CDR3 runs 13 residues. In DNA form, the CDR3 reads TGTGCCAGCAGCTTGATCCGGGAAAGGGAGCAGTACGTC. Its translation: CASSLIREREQYV.

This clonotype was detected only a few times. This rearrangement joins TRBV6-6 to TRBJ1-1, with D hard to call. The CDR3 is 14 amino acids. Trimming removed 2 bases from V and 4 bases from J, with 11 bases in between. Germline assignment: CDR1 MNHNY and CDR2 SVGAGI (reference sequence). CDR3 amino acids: CASSYTVSGTEAFF. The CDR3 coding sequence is TGTGCCAGCAGTTACACGGTGAGTGGCACTGAAGCTTTCTTT.

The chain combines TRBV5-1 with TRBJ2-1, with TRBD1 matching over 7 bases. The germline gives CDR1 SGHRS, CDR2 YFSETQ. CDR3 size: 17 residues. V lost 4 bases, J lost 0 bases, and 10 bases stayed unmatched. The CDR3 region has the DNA TGCGCCAGCAGCGATACCCCACAGGGGAGCTCCTACAATGAGCAGTTCTTC. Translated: CASSDTPQGSSYNEQFF.

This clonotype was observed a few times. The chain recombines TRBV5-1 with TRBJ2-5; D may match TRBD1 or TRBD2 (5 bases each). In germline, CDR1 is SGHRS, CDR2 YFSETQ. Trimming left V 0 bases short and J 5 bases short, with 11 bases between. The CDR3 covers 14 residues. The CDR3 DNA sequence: TGCGCCAGCAGCTTGGCCGAGGGGACGGAGACCCAGTACTTC. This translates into CASSLAEGTETQYF.

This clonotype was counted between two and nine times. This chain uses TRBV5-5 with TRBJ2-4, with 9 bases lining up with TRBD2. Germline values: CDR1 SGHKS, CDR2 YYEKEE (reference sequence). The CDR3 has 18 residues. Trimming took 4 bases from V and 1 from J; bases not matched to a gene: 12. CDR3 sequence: CASSPPGLAGPAKNIQYF. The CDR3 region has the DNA TGTGCCAGCAGCCCCCCGGGGCTAGCGGGGCCCGCCAAAAACATTCAGTACTTC.

CDR3: CASSLPHGYQPQHF. The DNA for the CDR3 is TGTGCCAGCAGCTTGCCCCATGGCTATCAGCCCCAGCATTTT. The chain recombines TRBV28 with TRBJ1-5; D gene ambiguous. V shed 6 bases and J shed 5 bases, with 14 bases lying between them. Germline V gene sequence: CDR1 MDHEN, CDR2 SYDVKM. The CDR3 spans 14 residues.

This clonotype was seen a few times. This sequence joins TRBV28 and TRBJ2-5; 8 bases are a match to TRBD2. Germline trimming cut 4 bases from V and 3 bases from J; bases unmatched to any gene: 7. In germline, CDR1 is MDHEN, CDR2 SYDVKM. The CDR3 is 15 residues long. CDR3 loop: CASSSPGAGEETQYF. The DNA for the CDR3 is TGTGCCAGCAGTTCCCCAGGAGCGGGGGAAGAGACCCAGTACTTC.

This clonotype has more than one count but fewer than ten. The CDR3 region is CSVVGTYQGNTEAFF. The CDR3 bases are TGCAGCGTTGTGGGGACATACCAGGGGAACACTGAAGCTTTCTTT. The chain is built from TRBV29-1 and TRBJ1-1; weak D call: TRBD1 (6 bases). CDR1 is SQVTM, CDR2 ANQGSEA, per germline. V was clipped by 4 bases and J by 1 base, with 16 bases between them. The CDR3 has 15 residues.

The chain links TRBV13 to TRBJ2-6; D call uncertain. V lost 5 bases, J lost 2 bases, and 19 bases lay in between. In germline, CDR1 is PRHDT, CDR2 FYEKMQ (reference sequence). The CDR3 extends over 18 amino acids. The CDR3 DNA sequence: TGTGCCAGCAGCAAAGACGTGGGATGGTCTACTGGGGCCAACGTCCTGACTTTC. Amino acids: CASSKDVGWSTGANVLTF.